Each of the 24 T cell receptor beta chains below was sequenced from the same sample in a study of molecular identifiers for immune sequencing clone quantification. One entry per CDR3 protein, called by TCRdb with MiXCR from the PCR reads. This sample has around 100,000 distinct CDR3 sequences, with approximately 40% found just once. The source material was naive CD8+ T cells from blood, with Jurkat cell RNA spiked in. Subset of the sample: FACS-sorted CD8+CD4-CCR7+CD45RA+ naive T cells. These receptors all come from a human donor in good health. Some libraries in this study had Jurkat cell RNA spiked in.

The DNA for the CDR3 is TGCAGCGTTGGCTATAGCTCCTACGAGCAGTACTTC. The encoded protein is CSVGYSSYEQYF. The chain is built from TRBV29-1 and TRBJ2-7; D unclear. V shed 4 bases and J shed 0 bases, with 7 bases lying between them. Per the germline V gene, CDR1 is SQVTM and CDR2 is ANQGSEA. This CDR3 contains 12 residues.

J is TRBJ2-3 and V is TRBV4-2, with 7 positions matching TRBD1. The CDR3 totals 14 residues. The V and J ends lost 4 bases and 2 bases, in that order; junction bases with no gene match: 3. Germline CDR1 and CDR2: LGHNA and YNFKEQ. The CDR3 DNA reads TGTGCCAGCAGCCGGGGACAGTACACAGATACGCAGTATTTT. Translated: CASSRGQYTDTQYF.

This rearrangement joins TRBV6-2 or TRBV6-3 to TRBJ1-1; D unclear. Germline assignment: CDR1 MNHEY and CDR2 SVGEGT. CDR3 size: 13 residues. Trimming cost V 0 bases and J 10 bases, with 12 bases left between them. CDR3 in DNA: TGTGCCAGCAGTTACTCGGGCCGCGCTGGAGCTTTCTTT. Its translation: CASSYSGRAGAFF.

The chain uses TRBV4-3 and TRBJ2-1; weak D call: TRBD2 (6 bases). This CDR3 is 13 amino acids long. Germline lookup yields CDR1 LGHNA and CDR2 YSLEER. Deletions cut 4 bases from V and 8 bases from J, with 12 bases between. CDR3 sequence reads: CASSLRLGDEQFF. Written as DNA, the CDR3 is TGCGCCAGCAGCCTCAGACTAGGTGATGAGCAGTTCTTC.

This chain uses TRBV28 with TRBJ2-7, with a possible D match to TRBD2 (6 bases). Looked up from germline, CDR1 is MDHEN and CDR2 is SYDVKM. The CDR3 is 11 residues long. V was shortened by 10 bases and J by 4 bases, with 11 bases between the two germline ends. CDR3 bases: TGTGCCATTGATGGGGGGTACGAGCAGTACTTC. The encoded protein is CAIDGGYEQYF.

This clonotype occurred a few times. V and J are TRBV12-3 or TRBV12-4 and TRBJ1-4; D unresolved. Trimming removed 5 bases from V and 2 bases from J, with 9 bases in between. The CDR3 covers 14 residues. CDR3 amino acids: CASSRSVTNEKLFF. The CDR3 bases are TGTGCCAGCAGTCGTAGTGTGACTAATGAAAAACTGTTTTTT.

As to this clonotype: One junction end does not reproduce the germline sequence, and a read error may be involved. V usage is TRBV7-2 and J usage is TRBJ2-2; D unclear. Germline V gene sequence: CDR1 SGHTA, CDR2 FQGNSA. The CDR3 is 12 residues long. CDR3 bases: TGTGCCAGCAGCTTGATTTCCGGAGAGCTGATATTT. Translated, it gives CASSLISGELIF. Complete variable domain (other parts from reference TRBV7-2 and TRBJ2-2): GAGVSQSPSNKVTEKGKDVELRCDPISGHTALYWYRQSLGQGLEFLIYFQGNSAPDKSGLPSDRFSAERTGGSVSTLTIQRTQQEDSAVYLCASSLISGELIFGEGSRLTVL.

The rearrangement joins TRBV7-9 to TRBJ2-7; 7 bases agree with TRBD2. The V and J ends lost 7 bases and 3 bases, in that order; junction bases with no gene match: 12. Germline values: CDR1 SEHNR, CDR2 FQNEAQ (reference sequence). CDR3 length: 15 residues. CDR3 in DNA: TGTGCCAGCACCAGCTTCAGCGGGGCCCACTACGAGCAGTACTTC. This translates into CASTSFSGAHYEQYF.

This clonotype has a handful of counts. The CDR3 loop is CATSDFNRQETQYF. The DNA for the CDR3 is TGTGCCACCAGTGATTTCAACAGACAAGAGACCCAGTACTTC. The chain is built from TRBV24-1 and TRBJ2-5, with D uncertain. CDR3 length: 14 residues. Germline V gene data show CDR1 as KGHDR and CDR2 as SFDVKD. Trimming removed 1 base from V and 2 bases from J, with 7 bases in between.

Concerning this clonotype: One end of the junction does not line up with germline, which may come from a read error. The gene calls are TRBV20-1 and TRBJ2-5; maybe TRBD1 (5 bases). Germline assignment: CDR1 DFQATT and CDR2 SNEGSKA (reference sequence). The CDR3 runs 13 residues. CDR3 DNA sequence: TGCAGTGCTAGAGGCAGGGAATCGGAGACCCGGTACTTC. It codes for CSARGRESETRYF.

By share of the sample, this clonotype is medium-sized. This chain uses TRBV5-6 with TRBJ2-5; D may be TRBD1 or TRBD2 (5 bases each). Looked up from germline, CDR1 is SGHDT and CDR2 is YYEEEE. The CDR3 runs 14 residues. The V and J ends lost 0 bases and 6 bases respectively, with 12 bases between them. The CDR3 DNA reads TGTGCCAGCAGCTTGGCGGCAGGGAGAAAGACCCAGTACTTC. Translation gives CASSLAAGRKTQYF. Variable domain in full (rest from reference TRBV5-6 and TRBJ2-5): DAGVTQSPTHLIKTRGQQVTLRCSPKSGHDTVSWYQQALGQGPQFIFQYYEEEERQRGNFPDRFSGHQFPNYSSELNVNALLLGDSALYLCASSLAAGRKTQYFGPGTRLLVL.

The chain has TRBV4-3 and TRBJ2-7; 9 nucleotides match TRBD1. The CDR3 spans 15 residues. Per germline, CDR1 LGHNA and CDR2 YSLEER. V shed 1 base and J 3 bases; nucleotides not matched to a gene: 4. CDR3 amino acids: CASSQVLGQGYEQYF. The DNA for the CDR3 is TGCGCCAGCAGCCAAGTCTTGGGACAGGGCTACGAGCAGTACTTC.

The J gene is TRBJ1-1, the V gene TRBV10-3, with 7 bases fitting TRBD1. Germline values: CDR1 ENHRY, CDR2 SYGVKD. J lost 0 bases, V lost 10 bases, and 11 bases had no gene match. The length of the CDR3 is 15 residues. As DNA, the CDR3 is TGTGCCACCCTGAACCCGGGACAGATGAACACTGAAGCTTTCTTT. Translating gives CATLNPGQMNTEAFF.

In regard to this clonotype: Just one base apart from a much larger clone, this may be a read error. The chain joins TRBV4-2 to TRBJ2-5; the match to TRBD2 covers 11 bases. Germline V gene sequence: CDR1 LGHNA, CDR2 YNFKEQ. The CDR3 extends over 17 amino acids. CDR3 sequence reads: CASSQAGLAGFQATQYF. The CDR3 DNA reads TGTGCCAGCAGCCAAGCTGGACTAGCGGGCTTCCAAGCGACCCAGTACTTC.

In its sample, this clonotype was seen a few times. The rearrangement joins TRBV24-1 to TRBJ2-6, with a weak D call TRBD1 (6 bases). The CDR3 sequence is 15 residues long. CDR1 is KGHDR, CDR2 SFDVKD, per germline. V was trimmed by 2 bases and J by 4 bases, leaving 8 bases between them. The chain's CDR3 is CATSDSGAGANVLTF. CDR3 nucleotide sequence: TGTGCCACCAGTGATTCAGGGGCCGGGGCCAACGTCCTGACTTTC.

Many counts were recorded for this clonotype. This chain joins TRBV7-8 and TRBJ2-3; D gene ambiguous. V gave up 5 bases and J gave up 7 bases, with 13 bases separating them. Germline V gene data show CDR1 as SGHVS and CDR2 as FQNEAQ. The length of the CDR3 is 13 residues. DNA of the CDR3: TGTGCCAGCAGCGCGCACAGTAGCCATACGCAGTATTTT. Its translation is CASSAHSSHTQYF.

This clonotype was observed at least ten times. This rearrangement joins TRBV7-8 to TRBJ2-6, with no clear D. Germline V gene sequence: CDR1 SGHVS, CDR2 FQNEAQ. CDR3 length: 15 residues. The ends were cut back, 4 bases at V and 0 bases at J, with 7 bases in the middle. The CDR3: CASSSPFSGANVLTF. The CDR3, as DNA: TGTGCCAGCAGCTCCCCCTTCTCTGGGGCCAACGTCCTGACTTTC.

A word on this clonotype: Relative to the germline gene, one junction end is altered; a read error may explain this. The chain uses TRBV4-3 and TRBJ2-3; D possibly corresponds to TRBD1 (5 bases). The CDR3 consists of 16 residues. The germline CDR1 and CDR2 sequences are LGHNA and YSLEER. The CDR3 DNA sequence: TGCGCCTGCAGCCAAGAACCAGGGCCTAGCACAGATACGCAGTATTTT. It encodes CACSQEPGPSTDTQYF.

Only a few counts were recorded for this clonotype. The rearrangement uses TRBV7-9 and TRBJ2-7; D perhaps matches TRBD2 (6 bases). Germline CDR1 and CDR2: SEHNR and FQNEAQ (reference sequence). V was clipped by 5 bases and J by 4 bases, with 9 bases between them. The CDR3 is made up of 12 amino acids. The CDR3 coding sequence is TGTGCCAGCAGCGACCGGGGGTACGAGCAGTACTTC. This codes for CASSDRGYEQYF. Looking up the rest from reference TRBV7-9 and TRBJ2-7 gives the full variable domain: DTGVSQNPRHKITKRGQNVTFRCDPISEHNRLYWYRQTLGQGPEFLTYFQNEAQLEKSRLLSDRFSAERPKGSFSTLEIQRTEQGDSAMYLCASSDRGYEQYFGPGTRLTVT.

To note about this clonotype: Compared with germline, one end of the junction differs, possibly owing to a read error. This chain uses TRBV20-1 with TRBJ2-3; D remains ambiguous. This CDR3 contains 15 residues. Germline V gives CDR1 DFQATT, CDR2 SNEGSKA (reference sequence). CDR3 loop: CGARGWSSNLDTQYF. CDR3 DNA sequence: TGCGGTGCTAGAGGATGGTCCAGTAATCTAGATACGCAGTATTTT.

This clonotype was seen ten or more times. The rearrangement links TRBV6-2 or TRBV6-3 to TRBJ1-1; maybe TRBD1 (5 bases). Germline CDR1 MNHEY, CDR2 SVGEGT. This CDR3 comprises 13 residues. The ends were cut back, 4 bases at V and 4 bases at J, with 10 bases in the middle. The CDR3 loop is CASSSGTFTEAFF. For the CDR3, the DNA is TGTGCCAGCAGTTCCGGGACCTTCACTGAAGCTTTCTTT.

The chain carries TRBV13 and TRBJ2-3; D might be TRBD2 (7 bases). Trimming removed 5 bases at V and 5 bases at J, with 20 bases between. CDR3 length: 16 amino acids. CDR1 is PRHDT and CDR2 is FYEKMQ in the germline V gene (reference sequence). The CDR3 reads CASSLRKGGVKDTQYF. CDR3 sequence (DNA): TGTGCCAGCAGCCTCCGGAAAGGGGGGGTCAAAGATACGCAGTATTTT.

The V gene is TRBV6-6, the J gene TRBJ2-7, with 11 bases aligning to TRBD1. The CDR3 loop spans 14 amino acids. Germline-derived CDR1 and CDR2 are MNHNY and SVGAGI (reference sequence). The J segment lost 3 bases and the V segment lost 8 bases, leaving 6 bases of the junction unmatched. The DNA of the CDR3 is TGTGCCAGCGCTAGGGACAGGGGGAACTACGAGCAGTACTTC. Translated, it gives CASARDRGNYEQYF.

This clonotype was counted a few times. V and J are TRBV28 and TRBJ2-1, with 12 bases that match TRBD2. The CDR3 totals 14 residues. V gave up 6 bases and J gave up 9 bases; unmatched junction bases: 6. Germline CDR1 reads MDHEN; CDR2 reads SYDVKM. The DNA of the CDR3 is TGTGCCAGCAGCCGGACTAGCGGGATATCTGAGCAGTTCTTC. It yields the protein CASSRTSGISEQFF.